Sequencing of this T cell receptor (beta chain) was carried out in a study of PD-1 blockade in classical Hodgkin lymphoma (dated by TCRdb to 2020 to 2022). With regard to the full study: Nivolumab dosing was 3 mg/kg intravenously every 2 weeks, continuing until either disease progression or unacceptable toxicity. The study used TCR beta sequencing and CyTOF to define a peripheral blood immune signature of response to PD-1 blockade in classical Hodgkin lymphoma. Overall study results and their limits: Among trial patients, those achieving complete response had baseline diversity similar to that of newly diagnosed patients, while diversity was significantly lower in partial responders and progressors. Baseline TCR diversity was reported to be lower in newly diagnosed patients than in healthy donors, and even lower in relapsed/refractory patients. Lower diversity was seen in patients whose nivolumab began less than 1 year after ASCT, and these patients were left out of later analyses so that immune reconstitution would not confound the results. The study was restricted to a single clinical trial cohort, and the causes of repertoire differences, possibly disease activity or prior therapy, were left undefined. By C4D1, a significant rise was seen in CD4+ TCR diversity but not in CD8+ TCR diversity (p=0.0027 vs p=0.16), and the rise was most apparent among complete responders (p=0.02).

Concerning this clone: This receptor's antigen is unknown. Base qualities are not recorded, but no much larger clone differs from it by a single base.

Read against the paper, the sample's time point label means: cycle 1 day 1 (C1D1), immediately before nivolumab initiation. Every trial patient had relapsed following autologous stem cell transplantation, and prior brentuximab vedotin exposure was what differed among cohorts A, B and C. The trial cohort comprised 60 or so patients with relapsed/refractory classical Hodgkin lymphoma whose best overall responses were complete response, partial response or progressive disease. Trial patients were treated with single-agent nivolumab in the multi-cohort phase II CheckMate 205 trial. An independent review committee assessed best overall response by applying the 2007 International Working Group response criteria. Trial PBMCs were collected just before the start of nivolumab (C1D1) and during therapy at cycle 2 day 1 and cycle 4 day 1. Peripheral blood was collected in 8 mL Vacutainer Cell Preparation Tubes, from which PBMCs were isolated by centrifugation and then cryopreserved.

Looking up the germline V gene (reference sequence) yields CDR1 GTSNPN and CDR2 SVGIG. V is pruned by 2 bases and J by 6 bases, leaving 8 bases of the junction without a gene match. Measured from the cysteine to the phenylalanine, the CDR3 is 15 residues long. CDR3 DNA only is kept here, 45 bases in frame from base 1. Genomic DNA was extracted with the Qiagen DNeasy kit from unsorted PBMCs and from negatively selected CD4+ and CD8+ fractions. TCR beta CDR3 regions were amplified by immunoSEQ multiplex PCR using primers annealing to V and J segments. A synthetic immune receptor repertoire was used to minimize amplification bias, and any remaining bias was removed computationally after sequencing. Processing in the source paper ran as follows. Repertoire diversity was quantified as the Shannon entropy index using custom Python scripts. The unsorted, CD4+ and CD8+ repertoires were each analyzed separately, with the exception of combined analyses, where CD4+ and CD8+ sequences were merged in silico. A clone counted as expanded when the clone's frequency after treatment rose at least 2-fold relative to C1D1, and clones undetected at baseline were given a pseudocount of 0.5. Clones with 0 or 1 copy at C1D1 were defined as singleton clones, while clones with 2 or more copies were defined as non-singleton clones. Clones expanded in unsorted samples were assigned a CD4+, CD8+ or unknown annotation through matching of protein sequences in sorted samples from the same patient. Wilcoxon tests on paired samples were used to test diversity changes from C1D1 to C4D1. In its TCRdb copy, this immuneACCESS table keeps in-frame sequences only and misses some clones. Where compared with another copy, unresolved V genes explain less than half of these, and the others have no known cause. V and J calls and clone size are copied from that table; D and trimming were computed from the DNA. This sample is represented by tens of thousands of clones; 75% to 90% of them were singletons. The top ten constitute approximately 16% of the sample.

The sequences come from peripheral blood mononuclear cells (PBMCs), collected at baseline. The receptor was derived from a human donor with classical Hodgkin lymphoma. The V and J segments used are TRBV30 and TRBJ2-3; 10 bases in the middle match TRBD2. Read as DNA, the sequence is TGTGCCTGGAGTAGCGGGGGGGCCTTCTACGATACGCAGTATTTT. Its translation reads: CAWSSGGAFYDTQYF.